Here is one T cell receptor (beta chain) with its context. Antigen: not known. The record originates from a study of T cells in Graves' hyperthyroidism and ophthalmopathy. The J segment lost 5 bases and the V segment lost 1 base, leaving 11 bases of the junction unmatched. CDR1 DFQATT and CDR2 SNEGSKA come from the germline V gene (reference sequence). There are 15 residues in the CDR3. Study-level results: Most expanded thyroid clonotypes above 0.001 recurred in blood.

Amplification of TCR beta CDR3 regions was performed using RNA transcripts as template. Using the HTBI primer set, a first-round RT-PCR was run on the TCR CDR3. TCRdb ran MiXCR on the multiplex PCR reads and lists one entry per CDR3 protein. This table holds roughly 600,000 distinct CDR3 sequences, around 15% found once. Sample: blood. The chain couples TRBV20-1 to TRBJ2-7; 7 positions agree with TRBD2. The source of this sequence is a woman between 50 and 59 years old with Graves' ophthalmopathy. The CDR3 spells CSARVREYGSNEQYF. For the CDR3, the DNA is TGCAGTGCTAGAGTGCGGGAGTACGGTTCCAACGAGCAGTACTTC.